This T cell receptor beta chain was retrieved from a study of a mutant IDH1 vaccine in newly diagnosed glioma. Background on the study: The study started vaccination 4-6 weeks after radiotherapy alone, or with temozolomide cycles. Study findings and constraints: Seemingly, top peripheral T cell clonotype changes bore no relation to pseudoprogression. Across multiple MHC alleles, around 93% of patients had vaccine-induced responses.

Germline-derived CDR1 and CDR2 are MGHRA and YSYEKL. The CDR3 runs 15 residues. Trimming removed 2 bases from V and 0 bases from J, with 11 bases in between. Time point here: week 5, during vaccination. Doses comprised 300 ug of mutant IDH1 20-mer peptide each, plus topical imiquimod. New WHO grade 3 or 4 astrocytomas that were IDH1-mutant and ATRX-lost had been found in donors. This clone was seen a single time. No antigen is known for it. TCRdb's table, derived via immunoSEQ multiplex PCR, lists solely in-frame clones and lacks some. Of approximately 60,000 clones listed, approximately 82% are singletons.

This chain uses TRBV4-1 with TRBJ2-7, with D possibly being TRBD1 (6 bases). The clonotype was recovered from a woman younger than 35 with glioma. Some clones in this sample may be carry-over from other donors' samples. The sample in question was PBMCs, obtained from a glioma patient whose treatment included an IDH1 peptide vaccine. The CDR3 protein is CASSQRTESSYEQYF. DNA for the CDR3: TGCGCCAGCAGCCAAAGGACAGAAAGCTCCTACGAGCAGTACTTC.